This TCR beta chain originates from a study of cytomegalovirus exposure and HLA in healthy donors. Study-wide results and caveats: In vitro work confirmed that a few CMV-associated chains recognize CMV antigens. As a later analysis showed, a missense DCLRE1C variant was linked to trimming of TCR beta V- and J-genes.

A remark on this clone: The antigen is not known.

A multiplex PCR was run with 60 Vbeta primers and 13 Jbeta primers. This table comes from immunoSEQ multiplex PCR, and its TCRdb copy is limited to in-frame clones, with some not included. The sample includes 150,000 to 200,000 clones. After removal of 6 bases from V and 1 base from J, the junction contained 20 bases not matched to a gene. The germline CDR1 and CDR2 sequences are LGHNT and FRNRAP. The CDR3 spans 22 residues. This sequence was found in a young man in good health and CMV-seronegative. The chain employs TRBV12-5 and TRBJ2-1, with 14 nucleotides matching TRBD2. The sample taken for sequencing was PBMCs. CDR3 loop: CASGISPLPGLAGVRSYNEQFF. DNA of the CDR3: TGTGCTAGTGGAATCTCCCCCCTCCCGGGACTAGCGGGAGTGAGGTCCTACAATGAGCAGTTCTTC.